This T cell receptor (beta chain) was profiled in a study of early T cells in non-severe SARS-CoV-2 infection. MiXCR, run by TCRdb on the 5' RACE reads, gives a single entry per CDR3 protein. This sample has about 48,000 distinct CDR3 sequences, with 13% found just once. The V gene's germline CDR1 is SGHRS and CDR2 YFSETQ. V lost 4 bases to trimming and J lost 0 bases, with 4 bases between them. The CDR3 contains 12 residues. The chain recombines TRBV5-1 with TRBJ2-5; no reliable D call. The receptor was derived from an adult who was a healthcare worker with PCR-confirmed SARS-CoV-2 infection or an uninfected control (not recorded which). Sequences were obtained from whole blood. This chain's CDR3 is CASSGDQETQYF. The DNA for the CDR3 is TGCGCCAGCAGCGGCGACCAAGAGACCCAGTACTTC.